The 8 T cell receptor beta chains below all came from one sample that was sequenced in a study of T-cell memory formation after mild COVID-19. TCRdb re-called the 5' RACE reads through MiXCR, storing one row per CDR3 protein. The table records 450,000 to 650,000 distinct CDR3 sequences, roughly 21% of them present only once. The sample comprised PBMCs or a T cell subset sorted from them (not recorded which). The receptors were gathered from an adult woman who had mild COVID-19 (a few samples of this study predate the infection). Cell type and time point are not known.

This clonotype turned up a few times. The chain combines TRBV4-2 with TRBJ2-3, with 7 bases identical to TRBD1. The CDR3 contains 16 residues. CDR1 is LGHNA, CDR2 YNFKEQ, per germline. Germline trimming cut 0 bases from V and 5 bases from J; bases unmatched to any gene: 8. For the CDR3, the DNA is TGTGCCAGCAGCCAAGAATTTGGGACAGTTTTAGATACGCAGTATTTT. The encoded protein is CASSQEFGTVLDTQYF.

The gene calls are TRBV6-1 and TRBJ1-2; 7 bases fit TRBD1. CDR3 length: 14 residues. Germline V gene data show CDR1 as MNHNS and CDR2 as SASEGT. With 6 bases clipped from V and 6 bases from J, the junction kept 10 bases outside the gene matches. As DNA, the CDR3 is TGTGCCAGCAGAGGGGGCAAGGGGGGACATGGCTACACCTTC. Its translation is CASRGGKGGHGYTF.

The chain is built from TRBV18 and TRBJ1-3; D ambiguous. Trimming pared 3 bases from V and 3 bases from J, leaving 6 bases between. Germline-derived CDR1 and CDR2 are KGHSH and LQKENI. The CDR3 has 13 amino acids. The chain's CDR3 is CASSPTGGNTIYF. The CDR3, as DNA: TGTGCCAGCTCACCGACTGGTGGAAACACCATATATTTT.

V gene TRBV30 combines with J gene TRBJ2-2; D is unclear. The germline gives CDR1 GTSNPN, CDR2 SVGIG (reference sequence). Trimming took off 1 base at V and 6 bases at J, with 3 bases between the two ends. The CDR3 consists of 11 residues. CDR3 loop: CAWSGPGELFF. For the CDR3, the DNA is TGTGCCTGGAGTGGACCCGGGGAGCTGTTTTTT.

This clonotype was counted a few times. This chain connects TRBV7-3 to TRBJ2-2; possibly TRBD1 for D (6 bases). Germline V CDR1 and CDR2: SGHTA, FQGTGA. The CDR3 contains 15 residues. Trimming left V 3 bases short and J 4 bases short, with 12 bases between. The CDR3 sequence: CASSLGHPSTGELFF. The DNA for the CDR3 is TGTGCCAGCAGCTTGGGACACCCCAGCACCGGGGAGCTGTTTTTT.

This clonotype was counted only a few times. This rearrangement joins TRBV30 to TRBJ1-5, with D hard to call. The CDR3 has 12 residues. Germline CDR1 and CDR2: GTSNPN and SVGIG (reference sequence). The V end was cut by 4 bases, the J end by 2 bases, with 6 bases between. The CDR3 sequence: CAWTSGNQPQHF. CDR3 bases: TGTGCCTGGACAAGCGGCAATCAGCCCCAGCATTTT.

The J gene is TRBJ2-6, the V gene TRBV29-1; D gene uncertain. The V gene lost 4 bases and the J gene lost 0 bases, with 7 bases spanning the gap. The CDR3 runs to 14 residues. The germline V gene has CDR1 SQVTM and CDR2 ANQGSEA. For the CDR3, the DNA is TGCAGCGTTGGGTGGGGCTCTGGGGCCAACGTCCTGACTTTC. Protein product: CSVGWGSGANVLTF. The full variable domain, completed using reference TRBV29-1 and TRBJ2-6, is SAVISQKPSRDICQRGTSLTIQCQVDSQVTMMFWYRQQPGQSLTLIATANQGSEATYESGFVIDKFPISRPNLTFSTLTVSNMSPEDSSIYLCSVGWGSGANVLTFGAGSRLTVL.

The gene calls are TRBV3-1 and TRBJ2-1; 7 bases fit TRBD2. J was trimmed by 8 bases and V by 6 bases; bases with no gene match: 10. This CDR3 spans 14 amino acids. Germline lookup yields CDR1 LGHDT and CDR2 YNNKEL (reference sequence). CDR3 DNA: TGTGCCAGCAGACGCAGCGGGGCCCTGGATGAGCAGTTCTTC. It is translated as CASRRSGALDEQFF.